The TCR beta chain under discussion was sequenced for a study of T cell repertoires in aging, cancer and after chemotherapy. As for the study in general: Six age groups, ranging from 30 or younger to 70 or older, included the donors. Repeat sampling of healthy donors over several months to years showed clear clonal overlap.

Notes on the study in general: In cancer patients, declining TCR diversity with age involved lost richness and lost evenness. Compared with age-matched healthy donors, untreated hematological or solid cancer patients showed higher blood TCR clonality.

CDR1 and CDR2 (germline): SGHRS, YFSETQ. The CDR3 sequence is 14 residues long. Remarks on this clonotype: What it binds is unknown. Lacking the conserved final phenylalanine or tryptophan, this CDR3 likely reflects a read error.

TCR beta rearrangements were amplified from peripheral blood genomic DNA. Rearranged V-D-J TRB sequences were amplified with a mixed TRB-A/B primer pool. TCRdb recomputed calls from the multiplex PCR reads with MiXCR, one row per CDR3 protein. The profile shows roughly 1,400 distinct CDR3 sequences, about 24% of them singletons. This sequence was found in a human donor in good health. Source material: blood. V gene TRBV5-1 combines with J gene TRBJ2-7; D remains unclear. The CDR3 coding sequence is TGTGCCAGAAGCTTTGGTCTCCCGGACGGCGAGCAGTACTTA. It codes for CARSFGLPDGEQYL.